This T cell receptor beta chain was found in a study of T cells after yellow fever vaccination. TCRdb re-analysed the 5' RACE reads in MiXCR, keeping a single row per CDR3 protein. The sample lists 50,000 or so distinct CDR3 sequences, around 6.9% occurring once. This CDR3 region has 17 residues. Trimming pared 0 bases from V and 6 bases from J, leaving 17 bases between. Germline V gene lookup returns CDR1 LGHNA and CDR2 YSLEER. The chain joins TRBV4-3 to TRBJ2-2; D is possibly TRBD1 (5 bases). The TCR comes from a man aged 18 to 29 who received the YFV17D yellow fever vaccine. Sequencing was performed on CD8+ T cells sorted from PBMCs, taken on the day of the first yellow fever vaccination. CDR3 protein: CASSQDPPGSSSGELFF. Here the CDR3 DNA reads TGCGCCAGCAGCCAAGATCCTCCAGGGTCGAGCTCCGGGGAGCTGTTTTTT.